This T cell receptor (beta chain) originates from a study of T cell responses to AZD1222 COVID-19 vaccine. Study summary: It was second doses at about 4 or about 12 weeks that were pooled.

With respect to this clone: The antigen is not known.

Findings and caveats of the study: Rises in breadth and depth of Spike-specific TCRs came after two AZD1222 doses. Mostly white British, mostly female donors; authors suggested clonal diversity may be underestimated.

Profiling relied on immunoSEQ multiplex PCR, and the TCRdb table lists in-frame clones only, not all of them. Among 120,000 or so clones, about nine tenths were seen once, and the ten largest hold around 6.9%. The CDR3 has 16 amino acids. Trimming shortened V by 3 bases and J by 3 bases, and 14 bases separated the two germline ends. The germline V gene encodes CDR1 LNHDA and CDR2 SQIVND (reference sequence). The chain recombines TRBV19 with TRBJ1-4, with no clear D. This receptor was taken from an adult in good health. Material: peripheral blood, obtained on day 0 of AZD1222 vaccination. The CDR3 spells CASSIEASWANEKLFF. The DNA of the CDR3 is TGTGCCAGTAGTATTGAAGCTAGTTGGGCTAATGAAAAACTGTTTTTT.